This is a list of T cell receptor beta chains from one sample in a study of early T cells in non-severe SARS-CoV-2 infection. TCRdb re-derived calls from the 5' RACE reads in MiXCR, one entry per CDR3 protein. This sample has about 83,000 distinct CDR3 sequences, with 12% found just once. Sequencing was carried out using whole blood. The receptors shown here come from an adult who was a healthcare worker with PCR-confirmed SARS-CoV-2 infection or an uninfected control (not recorded which). CDR3s include the opening cysteine and the closing phenylalanine or tryptophan. D genes are given only for firm matches. A clone size is listed for some rows: how often the clone was seen (once, few, many), or a class if it is expanded.

clone_size: few
d_call: .
j_call: TRBJ1-2
v_call: TRBV5-4
cdr3_nt: TGTGCCAGCAGCTTGGGTCCTTTATCGAACTATGGCTACACCTTC
cdr3_aa: CASSLGPLSNYGYTF

clone_size: many
d_call: .
j_call: TRBJ2-7
v_call: TRBV9
cdr3_nt: TGTGCCAGCAGCGTTACACCCAGCTCCTACGAGCAGTACTTC
cdr3_aa: CASSVTPSSYEQYF

clone_size: many
d_call: TRBD2
j_call: TRBJ2-1
v_call: TRBV10-3
cdr3_nt: TGTGCCATCAGTGATTTCCGGGTTAGCGGGAGCTATGAGCAGTTCTTC
cdr3_aa: CAISDFRVSGSYEQFF

clone_size: few
d_call: .
j_call: TRBJ2-5
v_call: TRBV5-6
cdr3_nt: TGTGCCAGCATCTACCGCCCGGGAGTGGGGACCCAGTACTTC
cdr3_aa: CASIYRPGVGTQYF

clone_size: few
d_call: TRBD1
j_call: TRBJ1-5
v_call: TRBV27
cdr3_nt: TGTGCCAGCAGTCCCCAACCCGCGGGACAGGCCCTCCCTACCCAGCATTTT
cdr3_aa: CASSPQPAGQALPTQHF

clone_size: few
d_call: TRBD2
j_call: TRBJ2-4
v_call: TRBV13
cdr3_nt: TGTGCCAGCAGTCCCCGTAGCGGGAGGGCTGGGGACATTCAGTACTTC
cdr3_aa: CASSPRSGRAGDIQYF

clone_size: .
d_call: TRBD2
j_call: TRBJ2-1
v_call: TRBV9
cdr3_nt: TGTGCCAGCAGCCCCCGCGGGGCTAGCGGGAGTCTACACAATGAGCAGTTCTTC
cdr3_aa: CASSPRGASGSLHNEQFF

clone_size: few
d_call: TRBD2
j_call: TRBJ2-7
v_call: TRBV20-1
cdr3_nt: TGCAGTGCTAGTTTCCTAGCGGGAGTCTACGAGCAGTACTTC
cdr3_aa: CSASFLAGVYEQYF

clone_size: many
d_call: .
j_call: TRBJ2-5
v_call: TRBV5-1
cdr3_nt: TGCGCCAGCAGCTTGTATGGCAGCCTCCGGTTC
cdr3_aa: CASSLYGSLRF

clone_size: few
d_call: .
j_call: TRBJ1-6
v_call: TRBV10-3
cdr3_nt: TGTGCCATCAGTGGTACGAGGGGCGGTATGAGGGGGAGCTCCTATAATTCACCCCTCCACTTT
cdr3_aa: CAISGTRGGMRGSSYNSPLHF

clone_size: .
d_call: .
j_call: TRBJ2-5
v_call: TRBV7-6
cdr3_nt: TGTGCCAGCAGCCCCTCCGGGCCCCGGGAGACCCAGTACTTC
cdr3_aa: CASSPSGPRETQYF

clone_size: few
d_call: .
j_call: TRBJ1-3
v_call: TRBV6-6
cdr3_nt: TGTGCCAGCGGCTCAGGGATCTCTGGAAACACCATATATTTT
cdr3_aa: CASGSGISGNTIYF

clone_size: few
d_call: .
j_call: TRBJ2-1
v_call: TRBV25-1
cdr3_nt: TGTGCCAGCAGTGAATTCAACAGCGTAATTGAGTTCTTC
cdr3_aa: CASSEFNSVIEFF

clone_size: few
d_call: TRBD2
j_call: TRBJ2-6
v_call: TRBV11-2
cdr3_nt: TGTGCCAGCAGCTCTATTAAGCGGGAGCCTGGGGCCAACGTCCTGACTTTC
cdr3_aa: CASSSIKREPGANVLTF

clone_size: .
d_call: .
j_call: TRBJ1-2
v_call: TRBV29-1
cdr3_nt: TGCAGCGTTCGTGGAGGCAAAAACTATGGCTACACCTTC
cdr3_aa: CSVRGGKNYGYTF

clone_size: many
d_call: .
j_call: TRBJ2-7
v_call: TRBV11-2
cdr3_nt: TGTGCCAGCAGACTTACAGGGTACTACGAGCAGTACTTC
cdr3_aa: CASRLTGYYEQYF

clone_size: .
d_call: .
j_call: TRBJ2-7
v_call: TRBV2
cdr3_nt: TGTGCCGGCAGGGGCCTGACCTACGAGCAGTACTTC
cdr3_aa: CAGRGLTYEQYF

clone_size: few
d_call: TRBD1
j_call: TRBJ1-2
v_call: TRBV20-1
cdr3_nt: TGCAGTGCAAACTCACCGGGACAGGGGGCCGGTGGCTACACCTTC
cdr3_aa: CSANSPGQGAGGYTF

clone_size: .
d_call: .
j_call: TRBJ2-1
v_call: TRBV20-1
cdr3_nt: TGCAGTGCTAGAGTACGGGAGAGCTCCTACAATGAGCAGTTCTTC
cdr3_aa: CSARVRESSYNEQFF

clone_size: .
d_call: .
j_call: TRBJ2-1
v_call: TRBV28
cdr3_nt: TGTGCCAGCAGTTTACAGGGGAGGAATGAGCAGTTCTTC
cdr3_aa: CASSLQGRNEQFF

clone_size: few
d_call: TRBD2
j_call: TRBJ2-5
v_call: TRBV13
cdr3_nt: TGTGCCAGCAGCCCACCCGGGACTAGTCCCCGAGAGACCCAGTACTTC
cdr3_aa: CASSPPGTSPRETQYF

clone_size: many
d_call: TRBD1
j_call: TRBJ2-2
v_call: TRBV20-1
cdr3_nt: TGCAGTGCTAGAGTCAGGGGGCATAACACCGGGGAGCTGTTTTTT
cdr3_aa: CSARVRGHNTGELFF

clone_size: many
d_call: .
j_call: TRBJ2-1
v_call: TRBV21-1
cdr3_nt: TGTGCCAGCAGCTGCCATGACAGGGAGGGATACAATGAGCAGTTCTTC
cdr3_aa: CASSCHDREGYNEQFF

clone_size: .
d_call: .
j_call: TRBJ2-1
v_call: TRBV7-2
cdr3_nt: TGTGCCAGCAGCCCGAGGACAACTAATGAGCAGTTCTTC
cdr3_aa: CASSPRTTNEQFF

clone_size: few
d_call: .
j_call: TRBJ2-1
v_call: TRBV7-2
cdr3_nt: TGTGCCAGCAGCTTATCAGGGGGGTCCTACAATGAGCAGTTCTTC
cdr3_aa: CASSLSGGSYNEQFF

clone_size: .
d_call: .
j_call: TRBJ2-5
v_call: TRBV9
cdr3_nt: TGTGCCAGCAGCGTAGGTACAGGAACCCAAGAGACCCAGTACTTC
cdr3_aa: CASSVGTGTQETQYF

clone_size: .
d_call: .
j_call: TRBJ1-1
v_call: TRBV30
cdr3_nt: TGTGCCTGGGAGCTTCGGACAGCAGGTCTCACTGAAGCTTTCTTT
cdr3_aa: CAWELRTAGLTEAFF

clone_size: many
d_call: .
j_call: TRBJ1-1
v_call: TRBV5-5
cdr3_nt: TGTGCCAGCAGCTTGGACGGGAAAAGGAACACTGAAGCTTTCTTT
cdr3_aa: CASSLDGKRNTEAFF

clone_size: .
d_call: .
j_call: TRBJ1-2
v_call: TRBV12-3/TRBV12-4
cdr3_nt: TGTGCCAGCAGTTTACAGGACTCCACCTACACCTTC
cdr3_aa: CASSLQDSTYTF

clone_size: .
d_call: TRBD1
j_call: TRBJ2-5
v_call: TRBV29-1
cdr3_nt: TGCAGCGTTGAAGATTATTTCGGGACAGCACCCTCAGTGGACTTC
cdr3_aa: CSVEDYFGTAPSVDF

clone_size: many
d_call: TRBD1
j_call: TRBJ2-3
v_call: TRBV27
cdr3_nt: TGTGCCAGCAGTTCAGGGGGCGTAGATAGCACAGATACGCAGTATTTT
cdr3_aa: CASSSGGVDSTDTQYF

clone_size: .
d_call: .
j_call: TRBJ2-1
v_call: TRBV29-1
cdr3_nt: TGCAGCGTTGAGAGTTACAATGAGCAGTTCTTC
cdr3_aa: CSVESYNEQFF

clone_size: many
d_call: .
j_call: TRBJ1-1
v_call: TRBV7-8
cdr3_nt: TGTGCCAGCAGTCCGGGCAGGGGCACTGAAGCTTTCTTT
cdr3_aa: CASSPGRGTEAFF

clone_size: few
d_call: TRBD2
j_call: TRBJ2-1
v_call: TRBV6-4
cdr3_nt: TGTGCCAGCAGTGTAGCGGGAGGCCGGAATGAGCAGTTCTTC
cdr3_aa: CASSVAGGRNEQFF

clone_size: few
d_call: .
j_call: TRBJ2-1
v_call: TRBV10-3
cdr3_nt: TGTGCCATCGGGAGCAGTGGGAATTACAATGAGCAGTTCTTC
cdr3_aa: CAIGSSGNYNEQFF

clone_size: many
d_call: .
j_call: TRBJ1-1
v_call: TRBV7-2
cdr3_nt: TGTGCCAGCAGCGGACGGGGGAACACTGAAGCTTTCTTT
cdr3_aa: CASSGRGNTEAFF

clone_size: .
d_call: TRBD2
j_call: TRBJ2-2
v_call: TRBV15
cdr3_nt: TGTGCCACCAGCAGAGGGACTAGCGGAGCTTACACCGGGGAGCTGTTTTTT
cdr3_aa: CATSRGTSGAYTGELFF

clone_size: few
d_call: TRBD2
j_call: TRBJ2-3
v_call: TRBV12-3/TRBV12-4
cdr3_nt: TGTGCCAGCAGGCCCCTAGCGGGAGCAGGAGATACGCAGTATTTT
cdr3_aa: CASRPLAGAGDTQYF

clone_size: few
d_call: TRBD1
j_call: TRBJ2-2
v_call: TRBV20-1
cdr3_nt: TGCAGTGCTCGACAGGGTGCCGGGGAGCTGTTTTTT
cdr3_aa: CSARQGAGELFF

clone_size: many
d_call: .
j_call: TRBJ2-3
v_call: TRBV5-1
cdr3_nt: TGCGCCAGCACTCCCGTTACGGGGGGCACAGATACGCAGTATTTT
cdr3_aa: CASTPVTGGTDTQYF

clone_size: few
d_call: TRBD2
j_call: TRBJ2-1
v_call: TRBV5-1
cdr3_nt: TGCGCCAGCAGCCACGAGCGGGGATGGGTTGGGAATGAGCAGTTCTTC
cdr3_aa: CASSHERGWVGNEQFF